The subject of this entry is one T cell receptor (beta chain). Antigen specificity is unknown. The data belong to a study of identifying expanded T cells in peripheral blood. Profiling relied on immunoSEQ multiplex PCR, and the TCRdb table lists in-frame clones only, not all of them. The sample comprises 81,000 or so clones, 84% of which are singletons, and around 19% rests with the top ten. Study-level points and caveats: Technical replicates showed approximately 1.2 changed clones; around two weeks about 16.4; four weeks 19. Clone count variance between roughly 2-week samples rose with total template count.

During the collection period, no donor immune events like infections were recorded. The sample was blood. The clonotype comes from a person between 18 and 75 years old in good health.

The CDR3 nucleotides are TGTGCCAGCAGTGACCCGACTAGGAGCTCCTACGAGCAGTACTTC. As protein: CASSDPTRSSYEQYF. The rearrangement uses TRBV2 and TRBJ2-7; D perhaps matches TRBD2 (6 bases). The CDR3 is 15 residues long. CDR1 and CDR2 (germline): SNHLY, FYNNEI. The V gene lost 3 bases and the J gene lost 0 bases, with 12 bases spanning the gap.